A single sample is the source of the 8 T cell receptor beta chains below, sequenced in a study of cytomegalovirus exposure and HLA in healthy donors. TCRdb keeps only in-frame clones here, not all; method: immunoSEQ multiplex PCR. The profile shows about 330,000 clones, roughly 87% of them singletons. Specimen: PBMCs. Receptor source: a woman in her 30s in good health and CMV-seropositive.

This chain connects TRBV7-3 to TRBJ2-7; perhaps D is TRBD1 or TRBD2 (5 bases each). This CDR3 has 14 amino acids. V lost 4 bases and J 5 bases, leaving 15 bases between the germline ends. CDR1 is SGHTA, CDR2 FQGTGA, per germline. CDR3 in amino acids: CASSSYGARDEQYF. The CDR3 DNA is TGTGCCAGCAGCTCCTACGGGGCGCGGGACGAGCAGTACTTC.

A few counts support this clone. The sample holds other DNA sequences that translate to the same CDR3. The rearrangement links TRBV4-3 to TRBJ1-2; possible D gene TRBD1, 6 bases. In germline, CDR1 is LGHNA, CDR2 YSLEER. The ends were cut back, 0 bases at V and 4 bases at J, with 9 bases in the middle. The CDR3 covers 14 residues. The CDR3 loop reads CASSQEGGRYGYTF. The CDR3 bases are TGCGCCAGCAGCCAAGAGGGGGGGCGCTATGGCTACACCTTC.

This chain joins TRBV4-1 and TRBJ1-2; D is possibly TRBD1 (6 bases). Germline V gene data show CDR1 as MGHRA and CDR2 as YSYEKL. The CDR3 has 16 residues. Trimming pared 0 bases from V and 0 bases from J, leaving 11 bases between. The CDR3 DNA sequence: TGCGCCAGCAGCCAAGATAGGGGGTTGGCTAACTATGGCTACACCTTC. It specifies CASSQDRGLANYGYTF.

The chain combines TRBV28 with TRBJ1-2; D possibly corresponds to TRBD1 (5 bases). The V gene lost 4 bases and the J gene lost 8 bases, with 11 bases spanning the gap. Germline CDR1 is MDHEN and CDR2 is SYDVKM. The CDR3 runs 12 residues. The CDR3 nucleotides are TGTGCCAGCAGTTGGGGCAGGCTCGGCTACACCTTC. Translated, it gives CASSWGRLGYTF.

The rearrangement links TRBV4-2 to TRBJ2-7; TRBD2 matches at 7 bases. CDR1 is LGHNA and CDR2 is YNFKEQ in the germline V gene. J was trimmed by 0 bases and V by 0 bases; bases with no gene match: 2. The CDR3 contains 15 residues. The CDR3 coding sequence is TGTGCCAGCAGCCAAGATAGCGGGTCCTCCTACGAGCAGTACTTC. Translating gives CASSQDSGSSYEQYF.

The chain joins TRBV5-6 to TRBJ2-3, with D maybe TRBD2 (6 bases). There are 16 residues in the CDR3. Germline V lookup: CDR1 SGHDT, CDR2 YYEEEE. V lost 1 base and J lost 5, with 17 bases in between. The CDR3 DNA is TGTGCCAGCAGCTTGTCGTATGGGGGGAGAGGAGATACGCAGTATTTT. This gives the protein CASSLSYGGRGDTQYF.

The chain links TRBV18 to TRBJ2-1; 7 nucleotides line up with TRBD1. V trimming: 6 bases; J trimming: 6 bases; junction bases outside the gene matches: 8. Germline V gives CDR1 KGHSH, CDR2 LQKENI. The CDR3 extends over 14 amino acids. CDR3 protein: CASSGQNYLNEQFF. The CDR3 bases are TGTGCCAGCTCGGGACAGAACTATCTCAATGAGCAGTTCTTC.

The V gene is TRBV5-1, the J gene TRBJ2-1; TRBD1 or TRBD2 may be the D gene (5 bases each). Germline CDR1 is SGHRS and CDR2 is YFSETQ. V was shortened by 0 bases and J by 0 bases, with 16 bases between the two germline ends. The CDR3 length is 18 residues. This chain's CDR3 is CASSLGTSGKSSYNEQFF. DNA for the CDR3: TGCGCCAGCAGCTTGGGGACAAGCGGTAAAAGCTCCTACAATGAGCAGTTCTTC.